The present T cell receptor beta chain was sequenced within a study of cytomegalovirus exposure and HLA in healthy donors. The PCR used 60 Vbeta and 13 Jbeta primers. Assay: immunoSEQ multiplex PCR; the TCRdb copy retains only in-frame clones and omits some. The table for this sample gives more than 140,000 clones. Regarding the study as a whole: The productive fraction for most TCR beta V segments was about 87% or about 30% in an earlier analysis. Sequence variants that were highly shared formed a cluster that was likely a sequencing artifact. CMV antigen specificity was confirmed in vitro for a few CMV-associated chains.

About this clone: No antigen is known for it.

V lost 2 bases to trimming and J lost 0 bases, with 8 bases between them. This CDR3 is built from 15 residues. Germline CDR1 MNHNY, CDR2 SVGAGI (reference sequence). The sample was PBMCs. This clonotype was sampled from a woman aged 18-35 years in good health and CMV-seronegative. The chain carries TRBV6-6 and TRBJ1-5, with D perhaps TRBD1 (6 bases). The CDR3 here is CASSYGQLSNQPQHF. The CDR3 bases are TGTGCCAGCAGTTACGGACAGCTTAGCAATCAGCCCCAGCATTTT.